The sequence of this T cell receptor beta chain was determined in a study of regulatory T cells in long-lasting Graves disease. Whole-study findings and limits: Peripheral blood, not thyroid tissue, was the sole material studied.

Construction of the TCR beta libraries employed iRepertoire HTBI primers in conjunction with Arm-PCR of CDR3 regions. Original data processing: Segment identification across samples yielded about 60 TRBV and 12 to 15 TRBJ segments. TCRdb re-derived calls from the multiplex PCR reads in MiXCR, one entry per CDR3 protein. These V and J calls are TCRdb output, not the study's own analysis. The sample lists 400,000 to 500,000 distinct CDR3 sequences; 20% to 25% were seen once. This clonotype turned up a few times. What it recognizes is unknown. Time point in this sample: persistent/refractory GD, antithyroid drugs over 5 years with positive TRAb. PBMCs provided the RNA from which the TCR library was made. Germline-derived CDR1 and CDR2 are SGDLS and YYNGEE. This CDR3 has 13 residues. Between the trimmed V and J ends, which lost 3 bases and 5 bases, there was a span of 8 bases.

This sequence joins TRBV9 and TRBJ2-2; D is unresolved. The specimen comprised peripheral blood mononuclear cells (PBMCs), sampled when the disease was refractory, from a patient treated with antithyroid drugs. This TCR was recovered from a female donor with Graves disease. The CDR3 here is CASSDAGTGELFF. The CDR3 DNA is TGTGCCAGCAGCGACGCCGGGACCGGGGAGCTGTTTTTT.